This T cell receptor (beta chain) was sequenced for a study of blood T cell repertoires in COVID-19. Study-level background: Sample material is recorded as cDNA or gDNA derived from T cells, B-cell-depleted T cells, or PBMCs.

Authors' analysis steps: The assay estimated nucleated cells by amplifying reference gene primers. TCRdb keeps only in-frame clones here, not all; method: immunoSEQ multiplex PCR. V, J and clone size were drawn from that table, and D and trimming were deduced from the DNA. The sample shows approximately 260,000 clones, 70% to 90% of them seen only once. CDR3 length: 15 amino acids. CDR1 and CDR2 (germline): MNHEY, SVGAGI. V was clipped by 5 bases and J by 1 base, with 11 bases between them. This TCR derives from a man aged 18 to 29 with active or convalescent COVID-19. Input material: peripheral blood. The V call is TRBV6-5, the J call TRBJ2-2; tentatively, D is TRBD1 (6 bases). The CDR3 sequence is CASSKRGQNTGELFF. The CDR3 DNA sequence: TGTGCCAGCAGTAAACGGGGACAGAACACCGGGGAGCTGTTTTTT.